These 26 T cell receptor beta chains came from one sample sequenced in a study of STAT3 mutations in large granular lymphocyte leukemia. Their antigen targets remain unknown. Sequencing used immunoSEQ multiplex PCR; TCRdb keeps in-frame clones, though not all of them. The repertoire holds 12,000 or so clones, over 75% seen once, with 86% in the top ten. Study results and caveats: Every T-cell large granular lymphocyte leukemia patient had at least one immunodominant TCR beta clonotype.

Sample: peripheral blood mononuclear cells. These receptors came from a man of 80 years or more with T-cell large granular lymphocyte leukemia. Some clones in this sample may be carry-over from other donors' samples.

The chain links TRBV5-1 to TRBJ1-1; 9 bases are shared with TRBD1. The germline CDR1 and CDR2 sequences are SGHRS and YFSETQ. After removal of 0 bases from V and 2 bases from J, the junction contained 5 bases not matched to a gene. The length of the CDR3 is 16 residues. CDR3 DNA: TGCGCCAGCAGCTTGGCTGGACAGGGGACTAACACTGAAGCTTTCTTT. It yields the protein CASSLAGQGTNTEAFF.

The V gene is TRBV7-2, the J gene TRBJ2-1; 12 bases agree with TRBD2. This CDR3 has 15 residues. J lost 6 bases, V lost 4 bases, and 4 bases had no gene match. Per the germline V gene, CDR1 is SGHTA and CDR2 is FQGNSA. CDR3 nucleotide sequence: TGTGCCAGCAGCTCTAGCGGGGGGGCCACCAATGAGCAGTTCTTC. Translation: CASSSSGGATNEQFF.

The rearrangement joins TRBV7-8 to TRBJ2-7; 7 bases are shared with TRBD1. Trimming took 5 bases from V and 2 from J; bases not matched to a gene: 6. This CDR3 is built from 14 residues. CDR1 is SGHVS, CDR2 FQNEAQ, per germline. The CDR3 region has the DNA TGTGCCAGCAGCCCAGGACAGGCCGCCTACGAGCAGTACTTC. It codes for CASSPGQAAYEQYF.

This clone was counted a few times. V gene TRBV27 combines with J gene TRBJ1-5, with D tentatively TRBD1 (5 bases). Germline CDR1 and CDR2: MNHEY and SMNVEV (reference sequence). The CDR3 is made up of 16 amino acids. Trimming removed 5 bases at V and 0 bases at J, with 14 bases between. CDR3 residues: CASSTRDGYSNQPQHF. The CDR3 DNA is TGTGCCAGCAGTACTCGGGACGGATATAGCAATCAGCCCCAGCATTTT.

The CDR3 sequence is CASSPGASSYNSPLHF. The DNA for the CDR3 is TGTGCCAGCTCACCCGGGGCGAGCTCCTATAATTCACCCCTCCACTTT. This chain uses TRBV18 with TRBJ1-6; D may be TRBD1 (5 bases). CDR3 length: 16 amino acids. Trimming removed 3 bases at V and 0 bases at J, with 9 bases between. In germline, CDR1 is KGHSH, CDR2 LQKENI.

This rearrangement joins TRBV27 to TRBJ2-7; D call uncertain. The germline gives CDR1 MNHEY, CDR2 SMNVEV (reference sequence). The CDR3 runs to 14 residues. V was clipped by 0 bases and J by 1 base, with 7 bases between them. The CDR3 DNA follows: TGTGCCAGCAGTTTATCCGTCCGGTCCTACGAGCAGTACTTC. This translates into CASSLSVRSYEQYF.

Only a few counts were recorded for this clone. The chain joins TRBV6-5 to TRBJ1-5, with 7 nucleotides matching TRBD1. The CDR3 sequence is 13 residues long. J lost 6 bases, V lost 6 bases, and 5 bases had no gene match. The V gene's germline CDR1 is MNHEY and CDR2 SVGAGI. The CDR3 DNA sequence: TGTGCCAGCAGCCGCTCAGGGGGTCAGCCCCAGCATTTT. This sequence encodes CASSRSGGQPQHF.

This chain uses TRBV30 with TRBJ2-5; 7 bases line up with TRBD1. Per germline, CDR1 GTSNPN and CDR2 SVGIG (reference sequence). This CDR3 contains 15 residues. The V segment lost 3 bases and the J segment 1 base; nucleotides outside the gene matches: 8. CDR3 residues: CAWRGVEGAQETQYF. CDR3 in DNA: TGTGCCTGGAGGGGGGTCGAGGGGGCCCAAGAGACCCAGTACTTC.

This clone has a handful of counts. The chain joins TRBV4-1 to TRBJ2-7, with no clear D. CDR3 length: 14 amino acids. V dropped 1 base and J dropped 4 bases, with 11 bases sitting between them. CDR1 is MGHRA and CDR2 is YSYEKL in the germline V gene. CDR3 sequence: CASSQAEKSYEQYF. CDR3 coding DNA: TGCGCCAGCAGCCAAGCGGAGAAATCGTACGAGCAGTACTTC.

CDR3 DNA: TGTGCCAGCAGTTTTACGAGTCCAGATACGCAGTATTTT. Its protein is CASSFTSPDTQYF. The V call is TRBV28, the J call TRBJ2-3; D call uncertain. The ends were cut back, 3 bases at V and 4 bases at J, with 8 bases in the middle. The CDR3 totals 13 residues. Germline V gives CDR1 MDHEN, CDR2 SYDVKM. Using reference TRBV28 and TRBJ2-3 for the parts outside the CDR3, the full variable domain is DVKVTQSSRYLVKRTGEKVFLECVQDMDHENMFWYRQDPGLGLRLIYFSYDVKMKEKGDIPEGYSVSREKKERFSLILESASTNQTSMYLCASSFTSPDTQYFGPGTRLTVL.

The CDR3 is CASSPPQGLSPLHF. The CDR3 bases are TGTGCCAGCAGCCCCCCCCAGGGTCTATCACCCCTCCACTTT. The gene calls are TRBV6-5 and TRBJ1-6; TRBD1 might be the D (5 bases). The CDR3 totals 14 residues. Germline V lookup: CDR1 MNHEY, CDR2 SVGAGI. Trimming left V 6 bases short and J 10 bases short, with 16 bases between.

The rearrangement joins TRBV30 to TRBJ2-5; D call uncertain. This CDR3 region has 12 residues. The germline V and J ends were trimmed by 2 bases and 2 bases, with 6 bases remaining between them. Germline V gene sequence: CDR1 GTSNPN, CDR2 SVGIG (reference sequence). Here the CDR3 reads CAWSSGQETQYF. The CDR3 DNA reads TGTGCCTGGAGTTCCGGGCAAGAGACCCAGTACTTC.

The chain links TRBV18 to TRBJ2-7, with 10 bases that match TRBD1. Losses at the gene ends were 1 base for V and 6 bases for J; bases not matched to a gene: 6. This CDR3 is 15 amino acids long. From germline, CDR1 is KGHSH and CDR2 LQKENI. The CDR3 here is CASSPQGQGLGEQYF. Written as DNA, the CDR3 is TGTGCCAGCTCACCACAGGGACAGGGGTTGGGCGAGCAGTACTTC.

This clone showed up just once. The J gene is TRBJ2-5, the V gene TRBV6-5, with 8 bases aligning to TRBD2. Germline-derived CDR1 and CDR2 are MNHEY and SVGAGI. CDR3 length: 15 amino acids. V shed 5 bases, J shed 2 bases, and the junction held 7 bases outside the gene matches. The CDR3 nucleotides are TGTGCCAGCAGTAACAAAGCGGGAGTTCAAGAGACCCAGTACTTC. Translated: CASSNKAGVQETQYF.

V gene TRBV5-6 combines with J gene TRBJ1-6, with D possibly TRBD1 on 6 matching bases. The CDR3 spans 16 residues. V was trimmed by 1 base and J by 0 bases, leaving 8 bases between them. Germline V CDR1 and CDR2: SGHDT, YYEEEE. The CDR3 region is CASSLTGSSYNSPLHF. CDR3 bases: TGTGCCAGCAGCTTGACAGGGAGCTCCTATAATTCACCCCTCCACTTT.

V gene TRBV11-1 combines with J gene TRBJ1-2, with 7 bases aligning to TRBD1. Germline V gene sequence: CDR1 SGHAT, CDR2 FQDESV (reference sequence). The trim removed 5 bases at V and 0 bases at J, leaving 6 bases unmatched. The CDR3 loop spans 15 amino acids. CDR3 in DNA: TGTGCCAGCAGCCGGGACAGCGACTCTAACTATGGCTACACCTTC. Its protein product is CASSRDSDSNYGYTF.

The rearrangement links TRBV6-5 to TRBJ1-1, with TRBD1 matching 8 bases. V shed 2 bases and J 6 bases; nucleotides not matched to a gene: 8. CDR1 and CDR2 (germline): MNHEY, SVGAGI. CDR3 length equals 15 residues. CDR3 protein: CASSYRRTGRPEAFF. For the CDR3, the DNA is TGTGCCAGCAGTTACAGACGGACAGGGAGACCTGAAGCTTTCTTT.

The rearrangement joins TRBV5-4 to TRBJ2-7; 13 positions match TRBD2. CDR1 is SGHNT, CDR2 YYREEE, per germline (reference sequence). J was trimmed by 6 bases and V by 4 bases; bases with no gene match: 4. The CDR3 is 14 amino acids. CDR3 nucleotides: TGTGCCAGCAGCCCGCGGACTAGCGGGAGCGAGCAGTACTTC. Translated, it gives CASSPRTSGSEQYF.

The chain uses TRBV2 and TRBJ1-2; D is unclear. Germline CDR1 SNHLY, CDR2 FYNNEI. The CDR3 is made up of 12 amino acids. V lost 6 bases and J lost 4, with 9 bases in between. The CDR3 nucleotides are TGTGCCAGCAGGCTACAGACCTATGGCTACACCTTC. Translation gives CASRLQTYGYTF. Full variable domain (remainder filled in from reference TRBV2 and TRBJ1-2): EPEVTQTPSHQVTQMGQEVILRCVPISNHLYFYWYRQILGQKVEFLVSFYNNEISEKSEIFDDQFSVERPDGSNFTLKIRSTKLEDSAMYFCASRLQTYGYTFGSGTRLTVV.

The J gene is TRBJ2-5, the V gene TRBV6-5; perhaps TRBD2 as D (6 bases). This CDR3 contains 15 residues. Trimming pared 4 bases from V and 0 bases from J, leaving 12 bases between. Germline values: CDR1 MNHEY, CDR2 SVGAGI. CDR3 in amino acids: CASSSPRGNQETQYF. The CDR3 nucleotides are TGTGCCAGCAGTTCCCCCCGGGGGAACCAAGAGACCCAGTACTTC.

This clone has more than one count but fewer than ten. The rearrangement joins TRBV6-5 to TRBJ2-7; 7 bases align to TRBD1. V lost 0 bases, J lost 5 bases, and 4 bases stayed unmatched. The CDR3 sequence is 14 residues long. CDR1 MNHEY and CDR2 SVGAGI come from the germline V gene. In DNA, the CDR3 is TGTGCCAGCAGTTACTCCAAGACAGGGAACGAGCAGTACTTC. Its protein is CASSYSKTGNEQYF.

The chain couples TRBV4-2 to TRBJ1-6, with a tentative D call TRBD1 (5 bases). Trimming removed 0 bases at V and 4 bases at J, with 13 bases between. The germline V gene has CDR1 LGHNA and CDR2 YNFKEQ. The CDR3 is made up of 17 amino acids. CDR3: CASSQDDDSPYNSPLHF. CDR3 sequence (DNA): TGTGCCAGCAGCCAAGACGACGACAGTCCGTATAATTCACCCCTCCACTTT.

This chain links TRBV18 with TRBJ1-2; D gene ambiguous. Trimming took 3 bases from V and 4 from J, leaving 18 bases between them. CDR1 is KGHSH and CDR2 is LQKENI in the germline V gene. The CDR3 is 16 amino acids. DNA of the CDR3: TGTGCCAGCTCACCGGTAGACTCCCGTTTGGGCTATGGCTACACCTTC. Its protein is CASSPVDSRLGYGYTF.

The chain links TRBV5-4 to TRBJ1-4; D is unresolved. The CDR3 has 16 residues. The V end lost 0 bases, the J end lost 3 bases, and 12 bases lay between the germline ends. Germline values: CDR1 SGHNT, CDR2 YYREEE (reference sequence). CDR3 residues: CASSLEPGAPNEKLFF. CDR3 in DNA: TGTGCCAGCAGCTTGGAGCCGGGCGCACCTAATGAAAAACTGTTTTTT.

The chain is built from TRBV30 and TRBJ2-3; D ambiguous. V lost 2 bases and J 2 bases, leaving 8 bases between the germline ends. This CDR3 is built from 13 residues. Germline values: CDR1 GTSNPN, CDR2 SVGIG (reference sequence). The CDR3 reads CAWSRGFTDTQYF. DNA of the CDR3: TGTGCCTGGAGTCGCGGATTCACAGATACGCAGTATTTT.

V usage is TRBV10-3 and J usage is TRBJ2-3, with TRBD1 identical over 10 bases. Germline assignment: CDR1 ENHRY and CDR2 SYGVKD. Trimming took 9 bases from V and 3 from J; bases not matched to a gene: 0. This CDR3 is built from 12 residues. CDR3 protein: CAMGQGTDTQYF. CDR3 in DNA: TGTGCCATGGGACAGGGGACAGATACGCAGTATTTT.